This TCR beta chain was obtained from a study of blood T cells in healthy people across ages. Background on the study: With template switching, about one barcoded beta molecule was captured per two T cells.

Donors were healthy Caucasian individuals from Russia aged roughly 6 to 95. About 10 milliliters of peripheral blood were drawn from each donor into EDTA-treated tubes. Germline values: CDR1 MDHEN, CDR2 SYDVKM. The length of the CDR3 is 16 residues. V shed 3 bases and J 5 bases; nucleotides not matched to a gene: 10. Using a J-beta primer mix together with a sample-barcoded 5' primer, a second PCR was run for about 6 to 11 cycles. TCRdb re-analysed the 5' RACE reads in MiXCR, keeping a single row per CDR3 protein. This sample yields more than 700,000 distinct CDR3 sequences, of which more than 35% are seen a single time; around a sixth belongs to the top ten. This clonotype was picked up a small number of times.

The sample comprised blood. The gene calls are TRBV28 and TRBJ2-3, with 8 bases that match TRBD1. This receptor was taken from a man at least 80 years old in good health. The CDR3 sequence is CASSFQYGQGGDTQYF. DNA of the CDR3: TGTGCCAGCAGTTTCCAGTACGGACAGGGAGGAGATACGCAGTATTTT.